These 32 T cell receptor beta chains came from one sample sequenced in a study of molecular identifiers for immune sequencing clone quantification. Each CDR3 protein is one row after TCRdb ran MiXCR on the PCR reads. The table records approximately 630,000 distinct CDR3 sequences, about 25% of them present only once. The specimen sequenced was naive CD8+ T cells from blood, with Jurkat cell RNA spiked in. The subset here: FACS-sorted CD8+CD4-CCR7+CD45RA+ naive T cells. Receptors were obtained from a human donor in good health. Some libraries in this study had Jurkat cell RNA spiked in.

This clonotype was recorded a few times. A junction boundary mismatches the germline segment, possibly from a read error. The chain carries TRBV7-2 and TRBJ1-1; D not resolved. Germline V lookup: CDR1 SGHTA, CDR2 FQGNSA. The CDR3 runs 13 residues. CDR3 amino acids: CASSLGADPVALF. DNA for the CDR3: TGTGCCAGCAGCTTAGGGGCAGACCCCGTCGCTTTATTT.

This clonotype was seen repeatedly, ten times or more. J is TRBJ2-1 and V is TRBV6-6, with TRBD2 matching 10 bases. Trimming removed 0 bases from V and 9 bases from J; junction bases left unmatched: 5. The CDR3 sequence is 15 residues long. Germline CDR1 is MNHNY and CDR2 is SVGAGI (reference sequence). CDR3 coding DNA: TGTGCCAGCAGTTACTCACAGCGGGGGGGCTTTGAGCAGTTCTTC. The encoded protein is CASSYSQRGGFEQFF.

This clonotype was recorded many times. This rearrangement joins TRBV27 to TRBJ1-1; TRBD1 matches at 9 bases. The CDR3 is 15 amino acids. The V gene end was trimmed by 5 bases and the J gene end by 4 bases; junction bases not matched to a gene: 8. Looked up from germline, CDR1 is MNHEY and CDR2 is SMNVEV (reference sequence). The CDR3 sequence is CASSPGTGRGTEAFF. The DNA for the CDR3 is TGTGCCAGCAGTCCAGGGACAGGGAGGGGCACTGAAGCTTTCTTT.

The chain employs TRBV18 and TRBJ2-5; 8 bases line up with TRBD1. J was trimmed by 1 base and V by 3 bases; bases with no gene match: 10. Per the germline V gene, CDR1 is KGHSH and CDR2 is LQKENI. The CDR3 spans 17 residues. DNA of the CDR3: TGTGCCAGCTCACCTCAGGGGGCTAAGGCTCCCCAAGAGACCCAGTACTTC. Protein sequence: CASSPQGAKAPQETQYF.

This clonotype was detected a few times. A read error may account for a junction end that differs from germline. This chain connects TRBV28 to TRBJ2-5; D is perhaps TRBD1 or TRBD2 (6 bases each). From germline, CDR1 is MDHEN and CDR2 SYDVKM. The CDR3 has 14 amino acids. Here the CDR3 reads CASSSRTTPGAHNF. The CDR3 DNA reads as TGTGCCAGCAGCTCAAGGACTACCCCAGGGGCACACAACTTC. Full variable domain (rest looked up from reference TRBV28 and TRBJ2-5): DVKVTQSSRYLVKRTGEKVFLECVQDMDHENMFWYRQDPGLGLRLIYFSYDVKMKEKGDIPEGYSVSREKKERFSLILESASTNQTSMYLCASSSRTTPGAHNFGPGTRLLVL.

The J gene is TRBJ2-1, the V gene TRBV6-1; D uncertain. V gave up 2 bases and J gave up 4 bases, with 6 bases separating them. The CDR3 loop spans 13 amino acids. The germline gives CDR1 MNHNS, CDR2 SASEGT. This chain's CDR3 is CASSERQYNEQFF. The DNA of the CDR3 is TGTGCCAGCAGTGAACGGCAATACAATGAGCAGTTCTTC.

This clonotype was detected only a few times. The chain employs TRBV12-3 or TRBV12-4 and TRBJ1-2, with 10 bases identical to TRBD1. The CDR3 contains 16 residues. Losses at the gene ends were 0 bases for V and 4 bases for J; bases not matched to a gene: 5. In DNA, the CDR3 is TGTGCCAGCAGTTTAGCGAGGACAGGGGGTATCTATGGCTACACCTTC. Amino acids: CASSLARTGGIYGYTF.

The V call is TRBV2, the J call TRBJ2-1; D gene unclear. The V and J ends lost 3 bases and 2 bases respectively, with 11 bases between them. The V gene's germline CDR1 is SNHLY and CDR2 FYNNEI. The CDR3 loop spans 15 amino acids. DNA for the CDR3: TGTGCCAGCAGTGAGTGGGTAGGGACCTACAATGAGCAGTTCTTC. Its protein is CASSEWVGTYNEQFF.

The chain couples TRBV20-1 to TRBJ1-4; 9 bases map to TRBD1. The CDR3 sequence is 13 residues long. The germline gives CDR1 DFQATT, CDR2 SNEGSKA (reference sequence). V trimming: 6 bases; J trimming: 10 bases; junction bases outside the gene matches: 9. CDR3 loop: CSASGQGFGKLFF. The CDR3 nucleotides read TGCAGTGCGTCCGGACAGGGGTTCGGAAAACTGTTTTTT.

V usage is TRBV18 and J usage is TRBJ2-1, with D perhaps TRBD2 (5 bases). V lost 2 bases, J lost 7 bases, and 12 bases lay in between. This CDR3 is 14 amino acids long. CDR1 is KGHSH, CDR2 LQKENI, per germline. The CDR3 is CASSPMSSGNEQFF. The DNA for the CDR3 is TGTGCCAGCTCACCAATGTCGTCGGGGAATGAGCAGTTCTTC.

This clonotype occurred a few times. The rearrangement links TRBV12-3 or TRBV12-4 to TRBJ2-7; TRBD1 matches 9 bases. This CDR3 spans 14 amino acids. The junction had 4 bases not matched to a gene; V was cut back by 3 bases and J by 4 bases. Written as DNA, the CDR3 is TGTGCCAGCAGTTTTGGACAGGGGTTTTACGAGCAGTACTTC. Its protein product is CASSFGQGFYEQYF.

The V call is TRBV20-1, the J call TRBJ2-5; 7 bases line up with TRBD1. The CDR3 runs to 15 residues. V lost 6 bases to trimming and J lost 0 bases; unmatched junction nucleotides: 10. Germline V lookup: CDR1 DFQATT, CDR2 SNEGSKA (reference sequence). CDR3 DNA: TGCAGTGCCACCATCCTACAGGGGTACCAAGAGACCCAGTACTTC. Amino acids: CSATILQGYQETQYF.

As concerns this clonotype: Germline and junction disagree at one end, which may indicate a read error. The gene calls are TRBV5-3 and TRBJ2-1; the match to TRBD2 covers 8 bases. TRBV5-3 is flagged as an ORF with uncertain function. The CDR3 has 16 amino acids. CDR3 sequence (DNA): TGTGCCAGCAGCTTGGTTGGAGCGGGAGTTTGTAATGAGCAGTTCTTC. Its translation is CASSLVGAGVCNEQFF.

This clonotype was counted many times. This chain joins TRBV6-2 or TRBV6-3 and TRBJ2-7, with TRBD1 matching over 8 bases. V shed 2 bases and J 6 bases; nucleotides not matched to a gene: 0. The CDR3 has 12 residues. In germline, CDR1 is MNHEY, CDR2 SVGEGT. CDR3 nucleotides: TGTGCCAGCAGTTACGACAGGGGCGAGCAGTACTTC. Its translation is CASSYDRGEQYF.

This clonotype has only a few counts. The J gene is TRBJ2-5, the V gene TRBV12-3 or TRBV12-4, with 7 bases matching TRBD1. CDR3 length: 13 amino acids. Losses at the gene ends were 7 bases for V and 0 bases for J; bases not matched to a gene: 2. CDR3 nucleotides: TGTGCCAGCAAACAGGGGTACCAAGAGACCCAGTACTTC. Amino acid sequence: CASKQGYQETQYF.

This clonotype was seen many times. The chain employs TRBV6-1 and TRBJ1-1, with D unclear. The CDR3 contains 10 residues. Germline V CDR1 and CDR2: MNHNS, SASEGT. The V gene lost 10 bases and the J gene lost 1 base, with 4 bases spanning the gap. The DNA of the CDR3 is TGTGCCACCAGGAACACTGAAGCTTTCTTT. Its translation: CATRNTEAFF.

Only a few counts were recorded for this clonotype. The chain employs TRBV2 and TRBJ2-1, with TRBD1 as a possible D gene (6 bases). The CDR3 length is 14 residues. CDR1 is SNHLY and CDR2 is FYNNEI in the germline V gene. V was trimmed by 8 bases and J by 3 bases, leaving 14 bases between them. Written as DNA, the CDR3 is TGTGCCAGCCACCGGGACAACTTCTACAATGAGCAGTTCTTC. This translates into CASHRDNFYNEQFF.

The chain uses TRBV11-2 and TRBJ2-3; the D gene is possibly TRBD2 (7 bases). Germline values: CDR1 SGHAT, CDR2 FQNNGV. V was clipped by 6 bases and J by 1 base, with 23 bases between them. This CDR3 region has 18 residues. The CDR3 nucleotides are TGTGCCAGCAGTCAACTACCGAGGGGGGGCGTCCGCACAGATACGCAGTATTTT. The encoded protein is CASSQLPRGGVRTDTQYF.

Note on this clonotype: This may arise from a read error, as a much more abundant clone is one base away. This chain uses TRBV4-1 with TRBJ2-7; 7 nucleotides agree with TRBD2. The V gene's germline CDR1 is MGHRA and CDR2 YSYEKL. This CDR3 region has 14 residues. V lost 3 bases and J lost 7; bases outside the gene matches: 9. CDR3 DNA: TGCGCCAGCAGCCAGGACGGGGGAGGGCTTGAGCAGTACTTC. The encoded protein is CASSQDGGGLEQYF.

In its sample, this clonotype was seen a few times. The genes are TRBV27 and TRBJ2-7; 9 bases match TRBD2. Per germline, CDR1 MNHEY and CDR2 SMNVEV (reference sequence). The CDR3 is 14 amino acids. Trimming removed 8 bases from V and 6 bases from J; junction bases left unmatched: 11. This chain's CDR3 is CASGSGLARTEQYF. The CDR3 DNA follows: TGTGCCAGCGGATCCGGACTAGCGCGCACCGAGCAGTACTTC.

The chain couples TRBV6-5 to TRBJ1-1, with a possible D match to TRBD1 (5 bases). The CDR3 totals 14 residues. Germline assignment: CDR1 MNHEY and CDR2 SVGAGI. V lost 2 bases and J 4 bases, leaving 11 bases between the germline ends. The CDR3 here is CASSYDLGGTEAFF. For the CDR3, the DNA is TGTGCCAGCAGTTACGATCTTGGGGGCACTGAAGCTTTCTTT.

Remarks on this clonotype: This may be a read error: a much more frequent sequence differs by one nucleotide. The V gene is TRBV4-1, the J gene TRBJ1-1, with 9 bases matching TRBD1. The CDR3 runs 15 residues. The germline gives CDR1 MGHRA, CDR2 YSYEKL. V was pared by 2 bases and J by 7 bases, with 8 bases of the junction left unmatched. The chain's CDR3 is CASSQSGTGTIEAFF. The CDR3 nucleotides are TGCGCCAGCAGCCAATCCGGGACAGGGACCATTGAAGCTTTCTTT.

This clonotype was seen repeatedly, ten times or more. As DNA, the CDR3 is TGTGCCAGCACCATGAACACTGAAGCTTTCTTT. Amino acids: CASTMNTEAFF. The chain has TRBV6-2 or TRBV6-3 and TRBJ1-1; D remains unclear. This CDR3 is 11 amino acids long. Germline CDR1 MNHEY, CDR2 SVGEGT. Trimming took 7 bases from V and 0 from J, leaving 3 bases between them.

As to this clonotype: The junction differs from germline at one of its ends, possibly a read error. This chain connects TRBV27 to TRBJ2-3, with D maybe TRBD1 (5 bases). Per germline, CDR1 MNHEY and CDR2 SMNVEV (reference sequence). The CDR3 has 15 residues. CDR3 sequence (DNA): TGTGCCTGCAGTTTAGGGGCCGGGAGCACAGATACGCAGTATTTT. Amino acid sequence: CACSLGAGSTDTQYF.

This clonotype was recorded only once. The genes are TRBV30 and TRBJ1-1; 8 bases fit TRBD1. V lost 5 bases to trimming and J lost 7 bases; unmatched junction nucleotides: 9. CDR1 is GTSNPN and CDR2 is SVGIG in the germline V gene (reference sequence). The CDR3 has 13 residues. The CDR3 DNA reads TGTGCCTGGGTTTTACAGGGGGAGGATGAAGCTTTCTTT. It encodes CAWVLQGEDEAFF.

The table lists this clonotype with many counts. The chain joins TRBV12-5 to TRBJ1-1, with no clear D. Germline V gives CDR1 LGHNT, CDR2 FRNRAP. The CDR3 runs to 14 residues. V lost 5 bases and J lost 6, with 16 bases in between. In nucleotides, the CDR3 is TGTGCTAGTGGTCTATCTTTACGGGTTGCTGAAGCTTTCTTT. It specifies CASGLSLRVAEAFF.

The V call is TRBV4-2, the J call TRBJ2-7; TRBD1 might be the D (6 bases). Germline V gene sequence: CDR1 LGHNA, CDR2 YNFKEQ. The CDR3 covers 16 residues. Trimming removed 0 bases at V and 3 bases at J, with 15 bases between. CDR3 sequence (DNA): TGTGCCAGCAGCCAAGAGTTGGACAGCGACTTCTACGAGCAGTACTTC. This translates into CASSQELDSDFYEQYF.

Many counts were recorded for this clonotype. This rearrangement joins TRBV12-5 to TRBJ2-7; TRBD2 aligns across 12 bases. Trimming removed 1 base from V and 4 bases from J; junction bases left unmatched: 2. CDR1 and CDR2 from the germline V gene are LGHNT and FRNRAP. The CDR3 covers 15 residues. CDR3 amino acids: CASGLEGLAGYEQYF. CDR3 coding DNA: TGTGCTAGTGGTTTGGAAGGACTAGCGGGGTACGAGCAGTACTTC.

This clonotype showed up just once. The chain joins TRBV6-5 to TRBJ1-1; D is possibly TRBD1 (5 bases). Deletions cut 11 bases from V and 4 bases from J, with 23 bases between. The CDR3 runs 15 residues. Looked up from germline, CDR1 is MNHEY and CDR2 is SVGAGI. The CDR3 sequence: CAGTREGSPVTEAFF. CDR3 nucleotides: TGTGCCGGCACCCGAGAGGGGTCGCCCGTCACTGAAGCTTTCTTT.

As for this clonotype: A much larger clone is a single base away; this may be a read error. The CDR3 does not close with the conserved phenylalanine or tryptophan, likely indicating a read error. The chain is built from TRBV29-1 and TRBJ2-7; 10 nucleotides align to TRBD1. Germline V gene lookup returns CDR1 SQVTM and CDR2 ANQGSEA. V was pared by 4 bases and J by 6 bases, with 0 bases of the junction left unmatched. The CDR3 has 11 residues. Written as DNA, the CDR3 is TGCAGCGTTGGGACAGGGGGCGAGCAGTACTAC. Translation gives CSVGTGGEQYY.

The sample holds many counts of this clonotype. The chain employs TRBV6-2 or TRBV6-3 and TRBJ1-6, with 7 positions matching TRBD1. J lost 10 bases, V lost 2 bases, and 5 bases had no gene match. Germline CDR1 and CDR2: MNHEY and SVGEGT. The CDR3 extends over 14 amino acids. The CDR3 nucleotides are TGTGCCAGCAGTTACCCCGACAGGGCATCACCCCTCCACTTT. As protein: CASSYPDRASPLHF.

This clonotype was counted at least ten times. This chain uses TRBV27 with TRBJ2-3, with 9 positions matching TRBD1. There are 15 residues in the CDR3. V shed 5 bases, J shed 7 bases, and the junction held 10 bases outside the gene matches. In germline, CDR1 is MNHEY, CDR2 SMNVEV (reference sequence). The CDR3 region is CASSNGTGLLHTQYF. As DNA, the CDR3 is TGTGCCAGCAGTAACGGGACAGGGCTACTTCATACGCAGTATTTT.